A selection of T cell receptor beta chains follows, all from one sample in a study of blood T cell repertoires in COVID-19. Profiled with immunoSEQ multiplex PCR; TCRdb holds only in-frame clones, not every one. The sample holds tens of thousands of clones, approximately 85% seen once. Sequenced: peripheral blood. The receptors were sampled from a human donor in a cohort sampled during active COVID-19. The CDR3 runs from the conserved cysteine through the conserved F or W. D genes are given only for firm matches. Some rows have no size entry. The others give once, few or many, or a class for an expanded clone.

cdr3_length	v_call	d_call	clone_size	j_call	cdr3_aa	cdr3_nt
12	TRBV2	.	.	TRBJ2-7	CASSEEGRVQYF	TGTGCCAGCAGTGAAGAAGGGAGAGTGCAGTACTTC
13	TRBV28	.	.	TRBJ1-1	CASSSRINTEAFF	TGTGCCAGCAGTTCCAGGATCAACACTGAAGCTTTCTTT
13	TRBV28	.	.	TRBJ1-5	CASSLPGLGPQHF	TGTGCCAGCAGCCTTCCTGGGCTTGGGCCCCAGCATTTT
13	TRBV28	.	.	TRBJ1-5	CASTDGGKRPQHF	TGTGCCAGCACCGACGGGGGGAAACGGCCCCAGCATTTT
13	TRBV3-1/TRBV3-2	.	.	TRBJ1-1	CASSQQGGTEAFF	TGTGCCAGCAGCCAGCAAGGGGGCACTGAAGCTTTCTTT
14	TRBV19	.	.	TRBJ1-1	CASRKGGRDREAFF	TGTGCCAGCAGGAAGGGGGGGCGCGACAGGGAAGCTTTCTTT
15	TRBV27	TRBD2	.	TRBJ2-7	CASTLRLAGSSEQYF	TGTGCCAGCACACTGCGACTAGCGGGGAGTAGCGAGCAGTACTTC
15	TRBV25-1	.	.	TRBJ2-5	CASSEAGRLRETQYF	TGTGCCAGCAGTGAGGCAGGGCGTTTGCGGGAGACCCAGTACTTC
12	TRBV29-1	.	.	TRBJ2-7	CSVGHPSYEQYF	TGCAGCGTTGGGCACCCATCCTACGAGCAGTACTTC
14	TRBV6-5	.	.	TRBJ2-1	CASGRDFSYNEQFF	TGTGCCAGCGGAAGGGACTTCTCCTACAATGAGCAGTTCTTC
15	TRBV7-8	.	.	TRBJ1-4	CASSTQTGSGEKLFF	TGTGCCAGCAGCACCCAAACAGGGTCCGGTGAAAAACTGTTTTTT
15	TRBV15	TRBD2	.	TRBJ2-1	CATSGGLAGGFEQFF	TGTGCCACCAGCGGGGGACTAGCGGGAGGGTTTGAGCAGTTCTTC
13	TRBV30	.	once	TRBJ2-7	CACQTVSPYEQYF	TGTGCCTGTCAGACAGTTTCCCCCTACGAGCAGTACTTC
15	TRBV5-8	.	.	TRBJ1-2	CASRGGLPSSGGYTF	TGTGCCAGCAGGGGGGGGCTTCCCTCTTCGGGTGGCTACACCTTC
14	TRBV6-1	TRBD1	.	TRBJ2-5	CASSDLQGSETQYF	TGTGCCAGCAGTGATTTACAGGGGTCAGAGACCCAGTACTTC
14	TRBV28	.	.	TRBJ2-2	CASSTGQNTGELFF	TGTGCCAGCAGTACAGGGCAAAACACCGGGGAGCTGTTTTTT
13	TRBV18	TRBD1	.	TRBJ2-3	CASSGQGTDTQYF	TGTGCCAGCTCCGGACAGGGCACAGATACGCAGTATTTT
17	TRBV19	.	few	TRBJ1-2	CASSRDAILRGVLGYTF	TGTGCCAGTAGTCGAGACGCCATCCTCAGGGGAGTTTTGGGCTACACCTTC
11	TRBV7-9	.	.	TRBJ2-1	CASSAAEEQFF	TGTGCCAGCAGCGCGGCGGAGGAGCAGTTCTTC
15	TRBV5-6	TRBD2	.	TRBJ2-5	CASSFLAGLRETQYF	TGTGCCAGCAGCTTCCTAGCGGGACTAAGGGAGACCCAGTACTTC
12	TRBV11-2	.	.	TRBJ1-3	CASSLAQNTIYF	TGTGCCAGCAGCTTAGCCCAAAACACCATATATTTT
13	TRBV15	.	.	TRBJ2-7	CATSRDTLGEQYF	TGTGCCACCAGCAGGGACACCCTAGGGGAGCAGTACTTC
16	TRBV6-5	TRBD1	.	TRBJ1-6	CASSSPDRGGSNLLHF	TGTGCCAGCAGTTCCCCGGACAGGGGAGGGTCTAACCTCCTCCACTTT
15	TRBV15	.	.	TRBJ1-4	CATSRGGRGNEKLFF	TGTGCCACCAGCAGAGGGGGGAGGGGAAATGAAAAACTGTTTTTT
13	TRBV3-1/TRBV3-2	.	few	TRBJ1-5	CASSQALEQPQHF	TGTGCCAGCAGCCAAGCTTTGGAGCAGCCCCAGCATTTT
13	TRBV19	.	.	TRBJ2-2	CASTEDYTGELFF	TGTGCCAGTACCGAGGACTACACCGGGGAGCTGTTTTTT